The present T cell receptor (beta chain) was sequenced within a study of blood T cell repertoires in COVID-19. Repertoires were generated with immunoSEQ multiplex PCR, while TCRdb's copy carries only in-frame clones and drops some. This sample yields 55,000 to 60,000 clones, of which more than 75% are seen a single time; around 20% belongs to the top ten. In its sample, this clone was seen many times. Specimen: peripheral blood. The clonotype originates from a man over 45 with active or convalescent COVID-19.

Written as DNA, the CDR3 is TGCAGCGTGGCCCCAGTAGGGGGCGGCACAGATACGCAGTATTTT. Encoded protein: CSVAPVGGGTDTQYF. J is TRBJ2-3 and V is TRBV29-1, with 7 positions matching TRBD1. V was clipped by 6 bases and J by 1 base; unmatched bases: 10. Germline CDR1 and CDR2: SQVTM and ANQGSEA. There are 15 residues in the CDR3.